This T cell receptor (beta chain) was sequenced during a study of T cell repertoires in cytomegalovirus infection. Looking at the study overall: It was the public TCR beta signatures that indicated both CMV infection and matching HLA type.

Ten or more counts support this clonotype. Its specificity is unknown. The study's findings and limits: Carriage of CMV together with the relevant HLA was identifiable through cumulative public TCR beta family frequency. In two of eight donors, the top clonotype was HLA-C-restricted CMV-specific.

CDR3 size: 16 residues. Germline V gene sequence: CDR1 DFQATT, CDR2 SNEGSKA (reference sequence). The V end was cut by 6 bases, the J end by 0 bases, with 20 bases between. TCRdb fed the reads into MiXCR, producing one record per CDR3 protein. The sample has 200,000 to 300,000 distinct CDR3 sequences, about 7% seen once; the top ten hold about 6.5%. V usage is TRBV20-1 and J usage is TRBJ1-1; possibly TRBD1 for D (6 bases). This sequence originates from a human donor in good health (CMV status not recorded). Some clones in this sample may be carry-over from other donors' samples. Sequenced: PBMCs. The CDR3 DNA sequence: TGCAGTGCCAAGCCAGGGGCCTTATCTTTGAACACTGAAGCTTTCTTT. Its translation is CSAKPGALSLNTEAFF.